The clone carrying this TCR beta chain was observed once. Its target is not known. RNA amounts of about 0.5 to 1 ug underwent reverse transcription with random hexamers. Across 54 Vbeta and 13 Jbeta, immunoSEQ multiplex PCR amplified TCR beta CDR3. Each CDR3 protein gets one entry after TCRdb re-called the immunoSEQ multiplex PCR reads with MiXCR. The sample consists of more than 150,000 distinct CDR3 sequences, 95% to 96% of them appearing once. This entry belongs to a study of CD8 T cells in Susac syndrome. Trimming stripped 7 bases from V and 7 bases from J, with 17 bases between. This CDR3 spans 14 amino acids. Germline lookup yields CDR1 SNHLY and CDR2 FYNNEI. Study results and limitations: The relatively small number of individuals in the TCR sequencing and HLA analysis was acknowledged by the study.

Both CD4+ and CD8+ T cells were negatively isolated, and TEMRA cells underwent FACS enrichment. The J gene is TRBJ1-5, the V gene TRBV2, with D perhaps TRBD1 (6 bases). This receptor was obtained from a human donor with Susac syndrome. Sequencing was performed on CD4+ T cells from PBMCs. The CDR3 protein is CASNRDKAGQPQHF. Written as DNA, the CDR3 is TGTGCCAGCAACAGGGACAAGGCGGGGCAGCCCCAGCATTTT.